The clone carrying this TCR beta chain was seen repeatedly, ten times or more. This CDR3 region has 17 residues. The V end lost 0 bases, the J end lost 7 bases, and 19 bases lay between the germline ends. Germline V gives CDR1 LNHNV, CDR2 YYDKDF (reference sequence). TRAV- and TRBV-specific primers were used for first-strand cDNA, which covered alpha and beta chains. PCR amplification of the TCRs was performed with Phusion for 15 to 25 PCR cycles, and it relied on a constant-region primer together with a V-primer adapter. TCRdb independently ran MiXCR on the reads; one entry per CDR3 protein. The data hold about 91,000 distinct CDR3 sequences, with around a fifth observed a single time. These data come from a study of low-dose radiotherapy and immunotherapy resistance in tumors. The sample's time point: after trial treatment. Treatment in this sample: LDRT plus nivolumab, ipilimumab, low-dose cyclophosphamide and aspirin (RACIN trial).

The gene calls are TRBV15 and TRBJ2-1; no definite D call. The source was PBMCs, collected after low-dose radiotherapy plus immunotherapy. The TCR was taken from a female donor with ovarian cancer. DNA for the CDR3: TGTGCCACCAGCAGAGATACGGTACACCCCATCGGGAATGAGCAGTTCTTC. Its protein product is CATSRDTVHPIGNEQFF.